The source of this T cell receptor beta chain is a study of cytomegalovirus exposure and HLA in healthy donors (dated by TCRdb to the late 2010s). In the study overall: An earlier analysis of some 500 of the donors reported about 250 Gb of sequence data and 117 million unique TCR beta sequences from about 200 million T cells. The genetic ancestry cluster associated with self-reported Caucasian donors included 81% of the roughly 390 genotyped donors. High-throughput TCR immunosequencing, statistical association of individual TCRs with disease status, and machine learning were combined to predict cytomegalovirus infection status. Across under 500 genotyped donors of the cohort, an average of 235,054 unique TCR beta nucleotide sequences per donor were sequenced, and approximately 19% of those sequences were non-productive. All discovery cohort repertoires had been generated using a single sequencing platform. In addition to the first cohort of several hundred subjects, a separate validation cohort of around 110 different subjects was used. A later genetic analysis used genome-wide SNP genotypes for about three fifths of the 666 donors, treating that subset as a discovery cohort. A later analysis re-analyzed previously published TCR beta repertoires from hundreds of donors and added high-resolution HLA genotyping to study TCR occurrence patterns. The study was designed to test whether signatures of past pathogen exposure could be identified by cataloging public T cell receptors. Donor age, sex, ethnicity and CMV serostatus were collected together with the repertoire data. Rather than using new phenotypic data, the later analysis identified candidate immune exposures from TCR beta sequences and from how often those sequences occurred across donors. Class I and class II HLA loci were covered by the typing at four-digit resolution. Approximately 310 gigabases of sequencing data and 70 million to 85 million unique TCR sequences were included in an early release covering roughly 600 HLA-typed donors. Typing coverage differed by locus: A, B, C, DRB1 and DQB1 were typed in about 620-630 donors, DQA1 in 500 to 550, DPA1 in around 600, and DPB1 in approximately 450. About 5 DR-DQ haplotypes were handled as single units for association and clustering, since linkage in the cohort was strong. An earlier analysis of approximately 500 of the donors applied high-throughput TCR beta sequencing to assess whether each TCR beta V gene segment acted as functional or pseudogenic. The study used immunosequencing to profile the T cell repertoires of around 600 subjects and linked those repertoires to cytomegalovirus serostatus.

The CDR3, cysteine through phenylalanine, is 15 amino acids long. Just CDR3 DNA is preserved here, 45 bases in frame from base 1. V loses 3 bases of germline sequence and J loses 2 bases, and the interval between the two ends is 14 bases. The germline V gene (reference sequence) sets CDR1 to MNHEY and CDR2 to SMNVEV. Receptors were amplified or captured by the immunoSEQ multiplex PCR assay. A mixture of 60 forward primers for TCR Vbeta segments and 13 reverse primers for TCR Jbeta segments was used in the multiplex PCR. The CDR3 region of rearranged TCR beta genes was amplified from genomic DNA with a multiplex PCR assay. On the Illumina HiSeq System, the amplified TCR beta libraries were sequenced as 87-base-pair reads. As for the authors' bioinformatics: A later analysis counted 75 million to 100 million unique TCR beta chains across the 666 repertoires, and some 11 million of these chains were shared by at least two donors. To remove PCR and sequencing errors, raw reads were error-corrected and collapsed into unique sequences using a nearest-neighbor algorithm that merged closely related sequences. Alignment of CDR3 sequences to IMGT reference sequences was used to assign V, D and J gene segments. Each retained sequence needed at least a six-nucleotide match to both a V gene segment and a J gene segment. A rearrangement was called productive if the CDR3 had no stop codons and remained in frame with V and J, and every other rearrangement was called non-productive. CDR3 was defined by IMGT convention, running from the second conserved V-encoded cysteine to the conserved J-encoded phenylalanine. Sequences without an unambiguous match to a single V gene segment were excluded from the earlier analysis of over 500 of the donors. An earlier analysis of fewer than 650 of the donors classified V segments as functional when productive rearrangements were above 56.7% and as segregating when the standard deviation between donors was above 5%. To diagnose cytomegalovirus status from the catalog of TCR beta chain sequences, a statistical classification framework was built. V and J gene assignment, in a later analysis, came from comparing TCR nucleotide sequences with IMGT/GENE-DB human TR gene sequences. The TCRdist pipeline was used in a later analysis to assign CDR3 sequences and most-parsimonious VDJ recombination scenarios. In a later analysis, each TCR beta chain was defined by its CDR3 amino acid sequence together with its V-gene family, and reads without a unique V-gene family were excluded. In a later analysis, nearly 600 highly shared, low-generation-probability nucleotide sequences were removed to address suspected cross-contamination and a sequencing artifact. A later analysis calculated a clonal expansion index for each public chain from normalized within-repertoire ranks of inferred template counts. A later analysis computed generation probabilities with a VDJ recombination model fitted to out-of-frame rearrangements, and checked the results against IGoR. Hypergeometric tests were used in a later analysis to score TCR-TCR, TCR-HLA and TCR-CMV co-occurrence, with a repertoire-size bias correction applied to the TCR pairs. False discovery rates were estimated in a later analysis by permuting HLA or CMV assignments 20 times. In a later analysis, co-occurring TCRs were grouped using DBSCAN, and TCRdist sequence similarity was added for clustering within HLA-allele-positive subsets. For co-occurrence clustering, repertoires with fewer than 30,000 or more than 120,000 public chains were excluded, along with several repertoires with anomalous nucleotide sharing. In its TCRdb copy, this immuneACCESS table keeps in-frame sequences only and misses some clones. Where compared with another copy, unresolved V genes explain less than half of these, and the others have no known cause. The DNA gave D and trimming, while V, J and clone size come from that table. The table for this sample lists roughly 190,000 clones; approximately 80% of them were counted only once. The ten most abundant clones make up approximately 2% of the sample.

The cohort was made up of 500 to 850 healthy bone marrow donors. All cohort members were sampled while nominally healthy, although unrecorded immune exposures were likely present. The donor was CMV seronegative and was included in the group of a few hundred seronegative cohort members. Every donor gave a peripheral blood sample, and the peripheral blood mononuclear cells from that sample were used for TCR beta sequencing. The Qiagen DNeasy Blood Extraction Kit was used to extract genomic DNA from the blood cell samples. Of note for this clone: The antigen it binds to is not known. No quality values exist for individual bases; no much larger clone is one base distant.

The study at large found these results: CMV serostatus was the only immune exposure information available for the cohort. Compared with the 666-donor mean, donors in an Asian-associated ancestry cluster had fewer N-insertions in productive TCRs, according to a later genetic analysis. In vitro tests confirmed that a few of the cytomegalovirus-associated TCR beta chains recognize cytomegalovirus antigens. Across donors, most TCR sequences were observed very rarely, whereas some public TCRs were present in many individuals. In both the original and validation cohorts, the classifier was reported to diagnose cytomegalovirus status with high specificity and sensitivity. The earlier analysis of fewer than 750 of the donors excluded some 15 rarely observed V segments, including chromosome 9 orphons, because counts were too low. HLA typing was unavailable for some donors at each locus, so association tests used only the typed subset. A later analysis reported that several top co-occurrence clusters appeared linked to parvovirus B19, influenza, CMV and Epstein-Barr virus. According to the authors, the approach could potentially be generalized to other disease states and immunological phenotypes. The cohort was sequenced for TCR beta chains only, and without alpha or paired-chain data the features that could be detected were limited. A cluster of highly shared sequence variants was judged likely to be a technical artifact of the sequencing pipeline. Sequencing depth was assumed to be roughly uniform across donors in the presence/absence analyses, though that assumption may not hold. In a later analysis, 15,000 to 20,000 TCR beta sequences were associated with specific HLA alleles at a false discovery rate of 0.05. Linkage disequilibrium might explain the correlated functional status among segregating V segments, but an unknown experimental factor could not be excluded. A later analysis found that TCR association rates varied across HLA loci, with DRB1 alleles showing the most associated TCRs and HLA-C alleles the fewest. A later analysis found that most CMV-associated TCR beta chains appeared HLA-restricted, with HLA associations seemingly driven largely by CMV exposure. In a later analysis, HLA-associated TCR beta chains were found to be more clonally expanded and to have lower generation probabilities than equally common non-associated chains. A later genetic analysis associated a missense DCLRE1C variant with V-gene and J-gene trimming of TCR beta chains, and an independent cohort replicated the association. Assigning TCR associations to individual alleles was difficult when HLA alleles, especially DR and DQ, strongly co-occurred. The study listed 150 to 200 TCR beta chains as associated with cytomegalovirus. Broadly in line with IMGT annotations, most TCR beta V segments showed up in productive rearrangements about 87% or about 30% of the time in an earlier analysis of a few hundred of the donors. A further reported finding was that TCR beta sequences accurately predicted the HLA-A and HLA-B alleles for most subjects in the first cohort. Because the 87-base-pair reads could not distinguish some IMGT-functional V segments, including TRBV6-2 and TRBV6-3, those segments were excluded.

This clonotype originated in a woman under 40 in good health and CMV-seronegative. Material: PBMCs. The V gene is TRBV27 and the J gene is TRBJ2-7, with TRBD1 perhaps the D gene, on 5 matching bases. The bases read TGTGCCAGCAGTTTTGGGGCAGGGATGACCTACGAGCAGTACTTC. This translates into CASSFGAGMTYEQYF.